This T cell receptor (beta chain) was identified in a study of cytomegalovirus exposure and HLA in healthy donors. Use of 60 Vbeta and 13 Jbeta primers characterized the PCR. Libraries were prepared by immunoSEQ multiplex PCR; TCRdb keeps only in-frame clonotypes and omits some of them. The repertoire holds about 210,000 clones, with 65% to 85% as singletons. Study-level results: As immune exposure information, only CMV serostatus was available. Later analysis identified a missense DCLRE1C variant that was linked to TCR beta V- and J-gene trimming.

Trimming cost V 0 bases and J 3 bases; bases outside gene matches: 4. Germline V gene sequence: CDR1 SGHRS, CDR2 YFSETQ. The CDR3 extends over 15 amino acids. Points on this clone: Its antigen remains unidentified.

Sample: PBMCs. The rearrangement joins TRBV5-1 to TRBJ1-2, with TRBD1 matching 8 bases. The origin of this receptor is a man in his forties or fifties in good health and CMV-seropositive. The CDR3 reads CASSLGQGADYGYTF. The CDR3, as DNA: TGCGCCAGCAGCTTGGGTCAGGGGGCGGACTATGGCTACACCTTC.